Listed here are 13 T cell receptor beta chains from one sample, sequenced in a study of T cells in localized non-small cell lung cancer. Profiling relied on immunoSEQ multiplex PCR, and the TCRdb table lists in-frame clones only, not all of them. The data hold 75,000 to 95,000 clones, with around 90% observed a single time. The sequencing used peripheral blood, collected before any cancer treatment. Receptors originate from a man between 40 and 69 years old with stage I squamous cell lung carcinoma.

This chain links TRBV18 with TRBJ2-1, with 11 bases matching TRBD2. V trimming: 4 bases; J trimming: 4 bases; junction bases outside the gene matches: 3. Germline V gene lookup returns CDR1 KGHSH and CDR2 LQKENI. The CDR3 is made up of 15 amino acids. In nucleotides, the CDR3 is TGTGCCAGCTCACTACTAGCGGGGGCTTACAATGAGCAGTTCTTC. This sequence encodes CASSLLAGAYNEQFF. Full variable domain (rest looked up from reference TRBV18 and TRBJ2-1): NAGVMQNPRHLVRRRGQEARLRCSPMKGHSHVYWYRQLPEEGLKFMVYLQKENIIDESGMPKERFSAEFPKEGPSILRIQQVVRGDSAAYFCASSLLAGAYNEQFFGPGTRLTVL.

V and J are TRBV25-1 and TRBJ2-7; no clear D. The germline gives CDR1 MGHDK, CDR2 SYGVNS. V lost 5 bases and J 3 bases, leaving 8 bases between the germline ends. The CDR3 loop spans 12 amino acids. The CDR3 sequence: CASSWAGYEQYF. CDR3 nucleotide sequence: TGTGCCAGCAGTTGGGCAGGCTACGAGCAGTACTTC.

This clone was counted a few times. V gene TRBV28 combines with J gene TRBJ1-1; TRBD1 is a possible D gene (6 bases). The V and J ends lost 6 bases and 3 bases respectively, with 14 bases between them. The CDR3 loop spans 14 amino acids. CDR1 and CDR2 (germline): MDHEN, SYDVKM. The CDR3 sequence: CASSFDRFDTEAFF. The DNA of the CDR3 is TGTGCCAGCAGCTTCGACAGGTTTGACACTGAAGCTTTCTTT.

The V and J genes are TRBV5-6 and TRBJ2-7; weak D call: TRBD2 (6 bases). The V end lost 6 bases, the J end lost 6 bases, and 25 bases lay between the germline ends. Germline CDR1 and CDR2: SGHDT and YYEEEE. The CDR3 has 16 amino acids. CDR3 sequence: CASIRRGTESSGEQYF. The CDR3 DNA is TGTGCCAGCATCCGCCGGGGGACCGAGTCCTCTGGCGAGCAGTACTTC.

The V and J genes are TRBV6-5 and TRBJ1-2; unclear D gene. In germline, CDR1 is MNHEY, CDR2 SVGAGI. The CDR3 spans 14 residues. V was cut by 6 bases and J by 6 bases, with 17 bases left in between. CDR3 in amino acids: CASSSGRKGNGYTF. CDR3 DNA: TGTGCCAGCAGCTCCGGGAGGAAAGGAAATGGCTACACCTTC.

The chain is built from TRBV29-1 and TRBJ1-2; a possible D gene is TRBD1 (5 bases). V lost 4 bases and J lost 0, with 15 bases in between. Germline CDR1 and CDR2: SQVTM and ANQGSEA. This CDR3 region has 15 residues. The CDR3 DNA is TGCAGCGTTGTACTAGGTGACAGAACTAACTATGGCTACACCTTC. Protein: CSVVLGDRTNYGYTF.

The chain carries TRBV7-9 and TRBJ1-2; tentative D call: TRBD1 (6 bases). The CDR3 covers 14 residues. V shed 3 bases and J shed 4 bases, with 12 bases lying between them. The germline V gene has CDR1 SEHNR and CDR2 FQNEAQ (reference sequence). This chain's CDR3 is CASSFPGDSYGYTF. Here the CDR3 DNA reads TGTGCCAGCAGCTTTCCAGGGGATTCCTATGGCTACACCTTC.

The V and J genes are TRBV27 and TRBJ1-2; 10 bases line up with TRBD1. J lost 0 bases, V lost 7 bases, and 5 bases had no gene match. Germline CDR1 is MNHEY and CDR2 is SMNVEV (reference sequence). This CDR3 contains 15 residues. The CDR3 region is CASTRGTGANYGYTF. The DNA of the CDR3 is TGTGCCAGCACCCGCGGGACAGGGGCTAACTATGGCTACACCTTC.

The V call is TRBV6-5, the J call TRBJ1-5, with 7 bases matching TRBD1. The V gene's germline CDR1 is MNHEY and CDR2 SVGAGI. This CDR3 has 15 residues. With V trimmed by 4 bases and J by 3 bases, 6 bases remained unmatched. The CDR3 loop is CASSSTGIHNQPQHF. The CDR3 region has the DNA TGTGCCAGCAGTTCGACAGGGATTCACAATCAGCCCCAGCATTTT.

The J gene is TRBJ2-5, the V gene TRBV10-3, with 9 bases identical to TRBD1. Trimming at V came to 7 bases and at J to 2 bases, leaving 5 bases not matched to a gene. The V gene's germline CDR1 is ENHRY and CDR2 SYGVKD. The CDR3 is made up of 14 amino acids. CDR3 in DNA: TGTGCCATCAAAAGACAGGGGGAACAAGAGACCCAGTACTTC. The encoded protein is CAIKRQGEQETQYF.

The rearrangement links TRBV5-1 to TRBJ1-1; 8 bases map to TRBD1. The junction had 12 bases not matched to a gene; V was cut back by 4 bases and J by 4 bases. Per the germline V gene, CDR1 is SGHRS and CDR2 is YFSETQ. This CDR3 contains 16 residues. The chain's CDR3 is CASSSPGQGRSTEAFF. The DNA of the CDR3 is TGCGCCAGCAGCAGCCCAGGACAGGGAAGAAGCACTGAAGCTTTCTTT. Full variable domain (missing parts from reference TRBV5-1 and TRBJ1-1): KAGVTQTPRYLIKTRGQQVTLSCSPISGHRSVSWYQQTPGQGLQFLFEYFSETQRNKGNFPGRFSGRQFSNSRSEMNVSTLELGDSALYLCASSSPGQGRSTEAFFGQGTRLTVV.

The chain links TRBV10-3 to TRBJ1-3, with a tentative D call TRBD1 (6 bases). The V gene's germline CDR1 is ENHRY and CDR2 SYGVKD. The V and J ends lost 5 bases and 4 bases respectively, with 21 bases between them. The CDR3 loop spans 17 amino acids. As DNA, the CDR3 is TGTGCCATCAGTAAGGACGACCAGGGGTTTTCAGGAAACACCATATATTTT. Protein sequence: CAISKDDQGFSGNTIYF.

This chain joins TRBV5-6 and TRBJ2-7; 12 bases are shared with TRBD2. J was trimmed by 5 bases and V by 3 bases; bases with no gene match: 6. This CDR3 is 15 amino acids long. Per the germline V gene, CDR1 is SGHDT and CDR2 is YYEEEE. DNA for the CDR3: TGTGCCAGCAGCTCCCTAGCGGGGGGGCCAAACGAGCAGTACTTC. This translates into CASSSLAGGPNEQYF.